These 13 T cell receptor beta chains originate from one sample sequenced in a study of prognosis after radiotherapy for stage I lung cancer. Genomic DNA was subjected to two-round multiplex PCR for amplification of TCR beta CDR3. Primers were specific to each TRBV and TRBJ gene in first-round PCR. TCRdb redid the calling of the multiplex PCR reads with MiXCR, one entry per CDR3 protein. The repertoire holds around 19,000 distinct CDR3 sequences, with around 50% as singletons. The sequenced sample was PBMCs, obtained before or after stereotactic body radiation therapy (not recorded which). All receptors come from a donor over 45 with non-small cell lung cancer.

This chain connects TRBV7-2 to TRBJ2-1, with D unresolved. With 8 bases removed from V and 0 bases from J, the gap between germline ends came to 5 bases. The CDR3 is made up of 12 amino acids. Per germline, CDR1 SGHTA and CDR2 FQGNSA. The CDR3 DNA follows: TGTGCCAGCGCCCCCTCCTACAATGAGCAGTTCTTC. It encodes CASAPSYNEQFF.

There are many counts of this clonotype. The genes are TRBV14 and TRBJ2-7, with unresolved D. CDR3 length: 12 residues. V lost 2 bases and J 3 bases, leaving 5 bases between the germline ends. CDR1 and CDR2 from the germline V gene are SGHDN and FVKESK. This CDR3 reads CASSQLGYEQYF. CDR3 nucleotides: TGTGCCAGCAGCCAACTAGGCTACGAGCAGTACTTC. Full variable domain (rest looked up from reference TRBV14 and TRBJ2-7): EAGVTQFPSHSVIEKGQTVTLRCDPISGHDNLYWYRRVMGKEIKFLLHFVKESKQDESGMPNNRFLAERTGGTYSTLKVQPAELEDSGVYFCASSQLGYEQYFGPGTRLTVT.

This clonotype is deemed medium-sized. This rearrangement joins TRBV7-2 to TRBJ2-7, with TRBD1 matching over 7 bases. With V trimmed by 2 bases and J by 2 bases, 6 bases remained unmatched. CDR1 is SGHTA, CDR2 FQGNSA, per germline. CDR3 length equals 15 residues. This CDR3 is CASSLMGQSAYEQYF. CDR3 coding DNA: TGTGCCAGCAGCTTAATGGGACAGTCTGCCTACGAGCAGTACTTC.

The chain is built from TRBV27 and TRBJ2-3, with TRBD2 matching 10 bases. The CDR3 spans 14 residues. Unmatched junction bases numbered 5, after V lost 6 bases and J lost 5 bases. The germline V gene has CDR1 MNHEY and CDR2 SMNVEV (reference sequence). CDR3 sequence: CASRSGREGDTQYF. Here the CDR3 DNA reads TGTGCCAGCAGGAGCGGGAGGGAGGGAGATACGCAGTATTTT.

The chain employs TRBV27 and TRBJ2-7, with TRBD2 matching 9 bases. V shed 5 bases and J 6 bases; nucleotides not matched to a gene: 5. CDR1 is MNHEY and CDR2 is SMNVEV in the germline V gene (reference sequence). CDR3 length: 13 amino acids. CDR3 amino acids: CASSRGREGEQYF. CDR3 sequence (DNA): TGTGCCAGCAGTAGGGGGCGGGAGGGCGAGCAGTACTTC.

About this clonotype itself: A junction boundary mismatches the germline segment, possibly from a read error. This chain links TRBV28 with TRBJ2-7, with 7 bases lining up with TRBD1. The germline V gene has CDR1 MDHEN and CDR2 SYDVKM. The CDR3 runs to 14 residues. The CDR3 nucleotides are TGTGCCAGCAGCAACACAGGGGTCGACTACGAGCAGTATTTC. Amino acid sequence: CASSNTGVDYEQYF. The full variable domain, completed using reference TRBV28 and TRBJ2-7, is DVKVTQSSRYLVKRTGEKVFLECVQDMDHENMFWYRQDPGLGLRLIYFSYDVKMKEKGDIPEGYSVSREKKERFSLILESASTNQTSMYLCASSNTGVDYEQYFGPGTRLTVT.

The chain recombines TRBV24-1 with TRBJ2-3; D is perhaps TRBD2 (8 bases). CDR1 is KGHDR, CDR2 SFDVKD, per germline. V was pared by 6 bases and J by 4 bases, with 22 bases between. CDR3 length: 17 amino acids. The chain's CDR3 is CATSLGTVSGGPDTQYF. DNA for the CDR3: TGTGCCACCAGTCTGGGGACAGTGTCGGGAGGGCCAGATACGCAGTATTTT.

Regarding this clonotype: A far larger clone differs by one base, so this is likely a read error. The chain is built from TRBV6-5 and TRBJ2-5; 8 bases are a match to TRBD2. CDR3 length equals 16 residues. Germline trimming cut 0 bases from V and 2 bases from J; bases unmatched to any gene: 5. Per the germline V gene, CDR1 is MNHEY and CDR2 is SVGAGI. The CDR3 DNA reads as TGTGCCAGCAGTTACTCGACTAGCGTGTATCAAGAGACCCAGTACTTC. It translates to CASSYSTSVYQETQYF.

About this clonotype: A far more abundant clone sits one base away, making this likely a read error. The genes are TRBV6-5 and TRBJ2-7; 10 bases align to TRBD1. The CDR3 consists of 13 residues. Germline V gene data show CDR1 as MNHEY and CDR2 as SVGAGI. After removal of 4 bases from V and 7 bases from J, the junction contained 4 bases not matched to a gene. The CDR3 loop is CASSSGTGVEQYF. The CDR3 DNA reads TGTGCCAGCAGTTCCGGGACAGGGGTAGAGCAGTACTTC.

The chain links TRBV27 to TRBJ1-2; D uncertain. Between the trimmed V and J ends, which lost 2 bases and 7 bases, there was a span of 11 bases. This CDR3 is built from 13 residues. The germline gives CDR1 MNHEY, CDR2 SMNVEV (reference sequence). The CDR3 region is CASSLGVIGGYTF. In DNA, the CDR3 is TGTGCCAGCAGTTTAGGGGTAATAGGTGGCTACACCTTC.

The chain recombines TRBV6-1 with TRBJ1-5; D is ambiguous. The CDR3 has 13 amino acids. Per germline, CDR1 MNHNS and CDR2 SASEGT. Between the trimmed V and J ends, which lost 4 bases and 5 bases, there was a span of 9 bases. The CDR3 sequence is CASSGGVDQPQHF. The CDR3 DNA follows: TGTGCCAGCAGTGGAGGTGTGGATCAGCCCCAGCATTTT.

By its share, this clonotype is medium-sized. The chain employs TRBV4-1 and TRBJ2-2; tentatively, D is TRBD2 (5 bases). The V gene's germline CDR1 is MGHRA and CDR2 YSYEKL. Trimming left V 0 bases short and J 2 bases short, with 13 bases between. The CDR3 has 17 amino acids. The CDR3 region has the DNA TGCGCCAGCAGCCAAGATCGGGATAGTAGCAACACCGGGGAGCTGTTTTTT. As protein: CASSQDRDSSNTGELFF.

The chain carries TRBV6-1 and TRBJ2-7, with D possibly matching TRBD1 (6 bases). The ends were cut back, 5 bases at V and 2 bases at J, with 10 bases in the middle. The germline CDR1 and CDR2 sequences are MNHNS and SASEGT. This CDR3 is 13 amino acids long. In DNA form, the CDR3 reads TGTGCCAGCAGTCCCGGACAGACCTACGAGCAGTACTTC. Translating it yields CASSPGQTYEQYF.